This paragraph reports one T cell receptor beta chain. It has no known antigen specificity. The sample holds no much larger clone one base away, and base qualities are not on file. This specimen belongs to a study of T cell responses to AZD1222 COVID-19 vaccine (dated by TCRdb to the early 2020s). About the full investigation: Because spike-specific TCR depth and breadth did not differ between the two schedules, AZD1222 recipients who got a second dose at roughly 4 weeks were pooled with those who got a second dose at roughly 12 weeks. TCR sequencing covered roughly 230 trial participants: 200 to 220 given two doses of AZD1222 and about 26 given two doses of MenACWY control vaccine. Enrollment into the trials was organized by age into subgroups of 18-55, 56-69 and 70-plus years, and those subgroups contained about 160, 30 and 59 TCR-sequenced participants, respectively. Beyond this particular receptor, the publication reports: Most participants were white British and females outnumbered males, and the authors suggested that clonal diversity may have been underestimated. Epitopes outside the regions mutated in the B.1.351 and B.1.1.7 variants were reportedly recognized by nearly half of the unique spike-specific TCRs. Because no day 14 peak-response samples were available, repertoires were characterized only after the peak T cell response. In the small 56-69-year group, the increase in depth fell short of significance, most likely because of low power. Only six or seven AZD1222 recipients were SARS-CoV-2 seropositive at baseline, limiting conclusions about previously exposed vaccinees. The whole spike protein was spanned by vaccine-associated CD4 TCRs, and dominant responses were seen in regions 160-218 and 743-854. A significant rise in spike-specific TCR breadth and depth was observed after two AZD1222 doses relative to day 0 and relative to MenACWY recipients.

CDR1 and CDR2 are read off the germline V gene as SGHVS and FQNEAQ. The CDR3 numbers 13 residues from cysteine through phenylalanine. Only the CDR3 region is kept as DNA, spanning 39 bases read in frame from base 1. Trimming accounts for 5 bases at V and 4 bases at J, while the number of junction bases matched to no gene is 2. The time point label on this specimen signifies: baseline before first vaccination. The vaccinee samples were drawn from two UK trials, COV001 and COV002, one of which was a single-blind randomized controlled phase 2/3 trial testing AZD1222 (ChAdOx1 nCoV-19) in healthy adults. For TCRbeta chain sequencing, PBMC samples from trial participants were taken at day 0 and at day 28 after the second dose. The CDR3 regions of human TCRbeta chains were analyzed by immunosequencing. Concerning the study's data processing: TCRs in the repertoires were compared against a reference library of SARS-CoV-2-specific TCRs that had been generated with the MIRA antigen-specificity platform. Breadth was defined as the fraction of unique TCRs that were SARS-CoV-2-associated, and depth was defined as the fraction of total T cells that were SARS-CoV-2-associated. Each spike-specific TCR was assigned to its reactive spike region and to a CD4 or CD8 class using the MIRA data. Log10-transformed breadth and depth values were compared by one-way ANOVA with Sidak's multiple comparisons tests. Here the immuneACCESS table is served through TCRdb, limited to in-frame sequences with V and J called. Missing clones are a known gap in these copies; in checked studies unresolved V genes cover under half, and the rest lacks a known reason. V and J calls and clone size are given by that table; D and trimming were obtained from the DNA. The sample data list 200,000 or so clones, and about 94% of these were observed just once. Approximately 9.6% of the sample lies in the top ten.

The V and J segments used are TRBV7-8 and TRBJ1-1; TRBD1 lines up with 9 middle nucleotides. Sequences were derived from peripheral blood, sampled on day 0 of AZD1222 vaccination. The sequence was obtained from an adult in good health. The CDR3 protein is CASSLGQGTEAFF. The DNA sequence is TGTGCCAGCAGCCTGGGACAGGGCACTGAAGCTTTCTTT.